This TCR beta chain comes out of a study of blood T cells in healthy people across ages. In this sample, this clonotype turned up a few times. Antigen unknown. Study-wide points: Per million T cells, the diversity of TCR beta decreased roughly linearly as age advanced. Conclusively comparing naive with antigen-experienced cells was impossible with unsorted PBMCs. A greater number of naive CD4+ cells and higher diversity distinguished long-lived donors from aged donors.

The CDR3 has 14 residues. V gave up 3 bases and J gave up 2 bases, with 8 bases separating them. Per the germline V gene, CDR1 is KGHSH and CDR2 is LQKENI. With a J-beta primer mix and a sample-barcoded 5' primer, a second PCR ran roughly 6 to 12 cycles. With 12 random nucleotides, a template-switch adaptor tagged each individual cDNA molecule. TCRdb fed the 5' RACE reads into MiXCR, producing one record per CDR3 protein. Of about 640,000 distinct CDR3 sequences in the sample, approximately 50% are singletons; the top ten hold 30% to 40%. The sequenced material came from blood. The sequence derives from a man between 60 and 75 years old in good health. The chain carries TRBV18 and TRBJ2-1; tentatively, D is TRBD2 (5 bases). The CDR3 DNA sequence: TGTGCCAGCTCACCCGCCGGGACCTACAATGAGCAGTTCTTC. Translating it yields CASSPAGTYNEQFF.